Each of the 10 T cell receptor beta chains below was sequenced from the same sample in a study of CD8 T cells in ankylosing spondylitis. Each CDR3 protein is one row after TCRdb ran MiXCR on the 5' RACE reads. Found here are roughly 670,000 distinct CDR3 sequences, around 20% of them singletons; the top ten hold 15% to 20%. General study points: Fewer than ten highly homologous variants made up a TCR beta motif that seemed to typify ankylosing spondylitis blood.

These receptors are not linked to any known antigen. The specimen was blood, either unsorted or a sorted T cell fraction (not recorded which). The origin of the receptors is a male donor with ankylosing spondylitis.

The chain carries TRBV7-3 and TRBJ2-7, with D perhaps given as TRBD1 or TRBD2 (5 bases each). CDR3 size: 15 residues. Looked up from germline, CDR1 is SGHTA and CDR2 is FQGTGA. Trimming left V 5 bases short and J 0 bases short, with 14 bases between. For the CDR3, the DNA is TGTGCCAGCAGCCCGGGGCCGGGGTTCTCCTACGAGCAGTACTTC. It encodes CASSPGPGFSYEQYF.

The chain is built from TRBV18 and TRBJ2-7; possible D gene TRBD1, 5 bases. Trimming pared 4 bases from V and 2 bases from J, leaving 15 bases between. CDR3 length: 15 amino acids. Germline-derived CDR1 and CDR2 are KGHSH and LQKENI. Written as DNA, the CDR3 is TGTGCCAGCTCACTAGAAGCAGGGATTGCCTACGAGCAGTACTTC. Translated, it gives CASSLEAGIAYEQYF.

The chain couples TRBV12-3 or TRBV12-4 to TRBJ2-7; D possibly corresponds to TRBD2 (5 bases). This CDR3 is 14 amino acids long. V gave up 5 bases and J gave up 0 bases, with 11 bases separating them. The CDR3 protein is CASSGSGISYEQYF. CDR3 DNA: TGTGCCAGCAGTGGATCCGGGATCTCCTACGAGCAGTACTTC.

V and J are TRBV7-2 and TRBJ1-2; no definite D call. V lost 5 bases and J 2 bases, leaving 12 bases between the germline ends. The germline V gene encodes CDR1 SGHTA and CDR2 FQGNSA. The CDR3 has 14 residues. The CDR3 loop reads CASSPKTGNYGYTF. The CDR3, as DNA: TGTGCCAGCAGCCCAAAGACGGGGAACTATGGCTACACCTTC.

The chain couples TRBV4-2 to TRBJ2-3; TRBD2 matches at 7 bases. The CDR3 loop spans 16 amino acids. The V segment lost 0 bases and the J segment 10 bases; nucleotides outside the gene matches: 13. Germline V lookup: CDR1 LGHNA, CDR2 YNFKEQ. CDR3 protein: CASSQDLGLGLGAQYF. In DNA, the CDR3 is TGTGCCAGCAGCCAAGATTTAGGACTAGGTCTAGGGGCGCAGTATTTT.

J is TRBJ2-7 and V is TRBV28; D possibly corresponds to TRBD2 (6 bases). In germline, CDR1 is MDHEN, CDR2 SYDVKM. This CDR3 has 16 residues. V was clipped by 4 bases and J by 2 bases, with 18 bases between them. CDR3 protein: CASSSTGSSVPYEQYF. CDR3 nucleotide sequence: TGTGCCAGCAGTTCCACGGGATCTAGCGTTCCCTACGAGCAGTACTTC.

This clonotype was counted ten times or more. The chain combines TRBV20-1 with TRBJ1-4; D remains ambiguous. The CDR3 is 15 amino acids. The V end lost 0 bases, the J end lost 5 bases, and 13 bases lay between the germline ends. CDR1 and CDR2 from the germline V gene are DFQATT and SNEGSKA (reference sequence). The CDR3 spells CSARDSERWNEKLFF. Here the CDR3 DNA reads TGCAGTGCTAGAGATTCGGAAAGGTGGAATGAAAAACTGTTTTTT.

In DNA form, the CDR3 reads TGTGCCAGCAGGACGGTGGGGGGGGGTAATGAGCAGTTCTTC. Protein: CASRTVGGGNEQFF. The chain links TRBV7-9 to TRBJ2-1; 7 nucleotides match TRBD2. CDR1 is SEHNR and CDR2 is FQNEAQ in the germline V gene (reference sequence). CDR3 length: 14 residues. V lost 6 bases, J lost 7 bases, and 9 bases stayed unmatched.

The J gene is TRBJ2-1, the V gene TRBV20-1; D not certain. The ends were cut back, 2 bases at V and 0 bases at J, with 17 bases in the middle. CDR3 length: 17 amino acids. CDR1 is DFQATT and CDR2 is SNEGSKA in the germline V gene (reference sequence). CDR3 sequence (DNA): TGCAGTGCTAGACCCGCCCTCGGCGGCAGCTCCTACAATGAGCAGTTCTTC. Amino acids: CSARPALGGSSYNEQFF.

The J gene is TRBJ1-6, the V gene TRBV5-6; D is uncertain. Germline-derived CDR1 and CDR2 are SGHDT and YYEEEE. The length of the CDR3 is 17 residues. With 2 bases removed from V and 0 bases from J, the gap between germline ends came to 12 bases. The CDR3 here is CASSFSGISSYNSPLHF. The DNA of the CDR3 is TGTGCCAGCAGCTTTTCCGGAATAAGCTCCTATAATTCACCCCTCCACTTT.